A single sample is the source of the 10 T cell receptor beta chains below, sequenced in a study of T-cell reconstitution after alpha-beta-depleted transplantation in children. The library targeted TCRbeta and was prepared with unique molecular identifiers. TCRdb redid the calling of the PCR reads with MiXCR, one entry per CDR3 protein. Of 600,000 or so distinct CDR3 sequences listed, 20% to 25% are singletons. Sequenced here: PBMCs, mostly from graft donor cells, sampled 360 days after TCRalphabeta/CD19-depleted stem cell transplant. The receptor source for this set is a boy under two years old who had a stem cell transplant for acute myeloid leukemia, so the T cells may come from the graft donor.

V gene TRBV6-1 combines with J gene TRBJ1-6; perhaps TRBD1 as D (6 bases). V lost 5 bases to trimming and J lost 6 bases, with 11 bases between them. Germline V gene data show CDR1 as MNHNS and CDR2 as SASEGT. CDR3 length equals 14 residues. This CDR3 is CASSQQGVNSPLHF. CDR3 bases: TGTGCCAGCAGTCAACAGGGAGTTAATTCACCCCTCCACTTT.

A few counts support this clonotype. The V gene is TRBV6-1, the J gene TRBJ1-1; no firm D call. Looked up from germline, CDR1 is MNHNS and CDR2 is SASEGT. CDR3 length equals 13 residues. The V end lost 6 bases, the J end lost 1 base, and 9 bases lay between the germline ends. CDR3 amino acids: CASSTNRNTEAFF. CDR3 bases: TGTGCCAGCAGCACCAACAGGAACACTGAAGCTTTCTTT.

This clonotype was counted ten times or more. The chain couples TRBV9 to TRBJ2-1; D remains unclear. Germline CDR1 SGDLS, CDR2 YYNGEE. This CDR3 contains 14 residues. The V end was cut by 2 bases, the J end by 0 bases, with 6 bases between. CDR3 sequence reads: CASSVGSSYNEQFF. The DNA of the CDR3 is TGTGCCAGCAGCGTTGGCAGCTCCTACAATGAGCAGTTCTTC.

This clonotype appeared many times. V gene TRBV6-5 combines with J gene TRBJ1-2, with 8 positions matching TRBD1. The CDR3 runs 12 residues. Germline assignment: CDR1 MNHEY and CDR2 SVGAGI. Trimming at V came to 8 bases and at J to 4 bases, leaving 3 bases not matched to a gene. Here the CDR3 DNA reads TGTGCCAGCCGACAGGGGAGCTATGGCTACACCTTC. Its protein product is CASRQGSYGYTF.

As to this clonotype: This may be a read error, as it is one base from a much larger clone. The V and J genes are TRBV12-3 or TRBV12-4 and TRBJ2-1; TRBD2 aligns across 7 bases. CDR3 size: 16 residues. V lost 5 bases, J lost 11 bases, and 18 bases stayed unmatched. CDR3 residues: CASSRAGAKTIYQQFF. CDR3 bases: TGTGCCAGCAGTAGGGCGGGAGCCAAGACAATCTACCAGCAGTTCTTC.

V is TRBV6-5 and J is TRBJ2-1; perhaps TRBD2 as D (7 bases). V was clipped by 5 bases and J by 4 bases, with 12 bases between them. CDR1 and CDR2 (germline): MNHEY, SVGAGI. CDR3 size: 14 residues. CDR3: CASSRTRGYNEQFF. For the CDR3, the DNA is TGTGCCAGCAGTAGGACTAGGGGGTACAATGAGCAGTTCTTC.

This chain connects TRBV4-1 to TRBJ2-1; 7 positions match TRBD1. CDR1 is MGHRA and CDR2 is YSYEKL in the germline V gene. V lost 9 bases to trimming and J lost 2 bases; unmatched junction nucleotides: 7. The CDR3 extends over 14 amino acids. Here the CDR3 DNA reads TGCGCCAGTACCGGGACAGAGCCCTACAATGAGCAGTTCTTC. This gives the protein CASTGTEPYNEQFF.

This sequence joins TRBV5-4 and TRBJ1-1; weak D call: TRBD1 (5 bases). Germline V gives CDR1 SGHNT, CDR2 YYREEE (reference sequence). The V end was cut by 0 bases, the J end by 0 bases, with 12 bases between. This CDR3 has 16 residues. The CDR3 DNA reads TGTGCCAGCAGCTTGGACCGGGACGTAATGAACACTGAAGCTTTCTTT. Protein product: CASSLDRDVMNTEAFF.

This clonotype was recorded once. The chain is built from TRBV5-6 and TRBJ1-2; TRBD1 is a possible D gene (5 bases). CDR1 SGHDT and CDR2 YYEEEE come from the germline V gene. V lost 2 bases and J 2 bases, leaving 13 bases between the germline ends. The CDR3 sequence is 15 residues long. This CDR3 is CASSLGAADNYGYTF. CDR3 nucleotides: TGTGCCAGCAGCTTAGGGGCCGCGGACAACTATGGCTACACCTTC.

This clonotype showed up many times. The chain recombines TRBV21-1 with TRBJ1-6; the table's D gene call, TRBD1, was not cross checked with the DNA. TRBV21-1 is assigned pseudogene status. This CDR3 has 15 amino acids. The CDR3, as DNA: TGTGCCAGCAGCAAAAGGGGACAACTTCTATCACCCCTCCACTTT. Translation gives CASSKRGQLLSPLHF.